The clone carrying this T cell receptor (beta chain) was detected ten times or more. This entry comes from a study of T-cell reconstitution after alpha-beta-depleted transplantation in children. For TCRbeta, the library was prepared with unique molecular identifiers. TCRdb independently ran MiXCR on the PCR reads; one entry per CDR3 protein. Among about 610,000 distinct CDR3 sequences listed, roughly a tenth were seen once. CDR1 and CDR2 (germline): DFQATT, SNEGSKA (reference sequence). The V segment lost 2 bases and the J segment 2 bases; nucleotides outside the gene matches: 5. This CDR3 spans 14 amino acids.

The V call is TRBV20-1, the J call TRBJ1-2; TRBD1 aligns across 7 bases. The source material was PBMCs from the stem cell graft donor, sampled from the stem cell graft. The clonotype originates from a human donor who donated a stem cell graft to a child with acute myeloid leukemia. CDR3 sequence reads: CSARHRGLNYGYTF. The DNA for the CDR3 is TGCAGTGCTAGACACAGGGGCCTCAACTATGGCTACACCTTC.